This T cell receptor (beta chain) was sequenced in a study of Graves' ophthalmopathy and Graves' hyperthyroidism. Study context: Peripheral blood (taken before any treatment) was collected at initial diagnosis. Study-wide findings and caveats: Blood also held most thyroid clonotypes expanded above 0.001 frequency.

There are many counts of this clonotype. What it binds is not known. Trimming shortened V by 0 bases and J by 9 bases, and 9 bases separated the two germline ends. Germline V gene sequence: CDR1 MNHEY, CDR2 SVGAGI. The CDR3 has 13 amino acids. Amplifying from RNA transcripts, the study obtained TCR beta CDR3 regions. HTBI-primed RT-PCR formed the first round, and a multiplex PCR formed the second. TCRdb independently ran MiXCR on the multiplex PCR reads; one entry per CDR3 protein. The data contain 400,000 or so distinct CDR3 sequences, roughly 15% of them singletons. Sequenced: peripheral blood. The chain carries TRBV6-5 and TRBJ1-5, with no clear D. The sequence was obtained from a woman between 18 and 29 years old with stable Graves' hyperthyroidism. The CDR3 loop is CASSYSRDGPQHF. The DNA of the CDR3 is TGTGCCAGCAGTTACTCTCGGGATGGGCCCCAGCATTTT.